This T cell receptor beta chain was sequenced for a study of cytomegalovirus exposure and HLA in healthy donors. CDR1 and CDR2 from the germline V gene are SGHTA and FQGNSA. This CDR3 has 15 amino acids. This clone was picked up a small number of times. The study ran its PCR with 60 Vbeta and 13 Jbeta primers. TCRdb keeps only in-frame clones here, not all; method: immunoSEQ multiplex PCR. The table shows about 240,000 clones, with over 70% occurring only once. The gene calls are TRBV7-2 and TRBJ2-5, with TRBD1 matching 7 bases. The DNA end is more similar to TRBJ2-7, so the J call may be wrong. Sequencing was performed on PBMCs. This receptor was taken from a woman aged 55-70 years in good health and CMV-seropositive. CDR3 amino acids: CASSLVTGNSYEQYF. The CDR3 nucleotides read TGTGCCAGCAGCTTAGTGACAGGGAATTCCTACGAGCAGTACTTC.